This record concerns one T cell receptor (beta chain) sequence. Its antigen remains unidentified. The data are from a study of Graves' ophthalmopathy and Graves' hyperthyroidism. Using RNA transcripts, the TCR beta CDR3 regions were amplified. RT-PCR was first run with HTBI primers, then multiplex PCR in a second round. TCRdb re-called the multiplex PCR reads with MiXCR, one entry per CDR3 protein. The sample records 900,000 to 1,200,000 distinct CDR3 sequences, about 38% being singletons. Clinical symptoms, serum thyroxine, TRAb, thyroid ultrasound and orbital computed tomography determined diagnosis. Study findings and constraints: Appearing in blood as well were most expanded thyroid clonotypes above 0.001 frequency.

The V end was cut by 3 bases, the J end by 0 bases, with 20 bases between. This CDR3 region has 18 residues. The V gene's germline CDR1 is LNHDA and CDR2 SQIVND (reference sequence). The TCR sequence derives from an adult man with Graves' hyperthyroidism. The V call is TRBV19, the J call TRBJ1-2, with D unresolved. Sequencing was performed on peripheral blood or thyroid tissue (not recorded which). In DNA, the CDR3 is TGTGCCAGTAGTATCCCAGGTTCCACACTTGAAGCTAACTATGGCTACACCTTC. Residues: CASSIPGSTLEANYGYTF.